This T cell receptor (beta chain) comes out of a study of T-cell memory formation after mild COVID-19. Overall study: Clusters of TCRs were largely donor specific. Notes on the study in general: CM and EM subsets held most contracting CD4+ clones; EMRA held CD8+ ones. A second wave expanding day 15 to 37 was CD4+-biased; contracting clones were balanced.

Libraries for TCRalpha and TCRbeta carried sample barcodes and unique molecular identifiers via 5'RACE. TCRdb ran MiXCR on the 5' RACE reads and lists one entry per CDR3 protein. The table includes 300,000 to 400,000 distinct CDR3 sequences, 25% to 30% detected once. A remark on this clonotype: Its antigen is still unknown.

Germline lookup yields CDR1 SGHRS and CDR2 YFSETQ. The CDR3 is 14 amino acids. V lost 0 bases to trimming and J lost 10 bases, with 14 bases between them. V is TRBV5-1 and J is TRBJ2-1, with D maybe TRBD2 (5 bases). The specimen sequenced was PBMCs or a T cell subset sorted from them (not recorded which). This clonotype originated in an adult woman who had mild COVID-19 (a few samples of this study predate the infection). Cell type and time point are not known. The CDR3 reads CASSLVLGNGEQFF. The CDR3 DNA follows: TGCGCCAGCAGCTTGGTACTAGGGAACGGGGAGCAGTTCTTC.